This T cell receptor beta chain was found in a study of identical twins. The germline V gene encodes CDR1 SQVTM and CDR2 ANQGSEA. The CDR3 length is 11 residues. Trimming removed 7 bases at V and 5 bases at J, with 9 bases between. Each CDR3 protein gets one entry after TCRdb re-called the 5' RACE reads with MiXCR. The table lists a few hundred thousand distinct CDR3 sequences, roughly 9% of them singletons. Material for sequencing was naive T cells sorted from blood. The TCR comes from a woman in her 50s in good health. The chain uses TRBV29-1 and TRBJ2-1, with D uncertain. The CDR3 is CSARWDNEQFF. CDR3 DNA: TGCAGCGCCAGATGGGACAATGAGCAGTTCTTC.